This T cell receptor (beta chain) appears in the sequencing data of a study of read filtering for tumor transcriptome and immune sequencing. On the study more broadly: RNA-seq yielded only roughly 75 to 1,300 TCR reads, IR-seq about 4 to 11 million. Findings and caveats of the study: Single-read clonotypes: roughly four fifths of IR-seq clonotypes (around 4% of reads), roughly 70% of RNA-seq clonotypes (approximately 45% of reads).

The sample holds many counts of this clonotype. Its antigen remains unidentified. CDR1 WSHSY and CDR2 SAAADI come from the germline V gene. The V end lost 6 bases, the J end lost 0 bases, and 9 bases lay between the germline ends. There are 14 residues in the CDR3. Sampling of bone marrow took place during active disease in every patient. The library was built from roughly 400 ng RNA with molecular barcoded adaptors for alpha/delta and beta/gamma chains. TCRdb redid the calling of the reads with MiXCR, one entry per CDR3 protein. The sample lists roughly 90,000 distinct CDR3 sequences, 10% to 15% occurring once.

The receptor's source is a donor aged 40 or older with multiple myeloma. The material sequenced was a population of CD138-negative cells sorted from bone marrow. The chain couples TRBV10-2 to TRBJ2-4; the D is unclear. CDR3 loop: CASRPFLAKNIQYF. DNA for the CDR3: TGCGCCAGCAGACCTTTCCTAGCCAAAAACATTCAGTACTTC.